What follows describes a single T cell receptor beta chain. Its specificity is unknown. TCRdb reprocessed the 5' RACE reads, keeping one entry per CDR3 protein, no DNA. This repertoire comprises 310,000 or so distinct CDR3 sequences; its ten largest clones make up roughly 2%. This CDR3 comprises 14 residues. CDR1 is MRHNA and CDR2 is SNTAGT in the germline V gene. This sample was included in a study of monozygotic twins with inflammatory bowel disease. Points from the study as a whole: Healthy co-twins showed greater TCRbeta diversity (inverse Simpson) than IBD patients.

What was sequenced was blood. J is TRBJ2-3 and V is TRBV6-4; TCRdb selects TRBD1, and the lack of DNA leaves this call unchecked. The receptor was isolated from a human donor with ulcerative colitis or Crohn's disease, or a healthy co-twin of an affected twin (not recorded which). The CDR3 protein is CASSGTGGTDTQYF.